The text below deals with one T cell receptor (beta chain). It may be a read error: a sequence one base away is much more abundant. RNA transcripts served as the template for amplifying TCR beta CDR3 regions. The TCR CDR3 first-round RT-PCR relied on the HTBI primer set. TCRdb passed the multiplex PCR reads through MiXCR, listing each CDR3 protein once. The sample yields 550,000 to 600,000 distinct CDR3 sequences, 13% to 15% seen once. This specimen belongs to a study of T cells in Graves' hyperthyroidism and ophthalmopathy. Material: blood. The source is a woman younger than 30 with Graves' ophthalmopathy.

The CDR3 DNA sequence: TGTGCCAGCAGCCACCCCGGGGGATACGAGCAGTACTTC. Protein sequence: CASSHPGGYEQYF. The V gene is TRBV12-3 or TRBV12-4, the J gene TRBJ2-7; possibly TRBD2 for D (6 bases). Trimming removed 6 bases from V and 4 bases from J, with 13 bases in between. The CDR3 consists of 13 residues.